The entry below describes one TCR beta chain. Antigen specificity is unknown. This entry belongs to a study of CD8 T cells in ankylosing spondylitis. Study outcomes and limitations: What seemed typical of ankylosing spondylitis blood was a TCR beta motif built from roughly 8 highly homologous variants. Past studies reported some motif variants in reactive arthritis synovial fluid and blood. Clones linked with disease were CD8+ and fairly uncommon in the peripheral blood.

MiXCR was run by TCRdb on the 5' RACE reads, yielding one entry per CDR3 protein. The table shows 200,000 to 250,000 distinct CDR3 sequences, with over 9.5% occurring only once. This CDR3 comprises 12 residues. V lost 7 bases and J lost 1, with 11 bases in between. Germline values: CDR1 SQVTM, CDR2 ANQGSEA. The TCR comes from a male donor with ankylosing spondylitis or in good health (not recorded which). The rearrangement joins TRBV29-1 to TRBJ2-7; D is uncertain. The specimen sequenced was blood, either unsorted or a sorted T cell fraction (not recorded which). In DNA form, the CDR3 reads TGCAGCGCCCGGGTCGAATCCTACGAGCAGTACTTC. Protein product: CSARVESYEQYF.